A selection of T cell receptor beta chains follows, all from one sample in a study of T-cell memory formation after mild COVID-19. TCRdb called the 5' RACE reads again in MiXCR, with one record for every CDR3 protein. The repertoire holds around 140,000 distinct CDR3 sequences, with less than 20% as singletons. The source material was PBMCs or a T cell subset sorted from them (not recorded which). These receptors were obtained from an adult woman who had mild COVID-19 (a few samples of this study predate the infection). Cell type and time point are not known. Each CDR3 is given with its conserved first and last residue. D genes are given only for firm matches. A row's size may be missing; if present it is once, few, many or a size class.

clone size	D gene	V gene	J gene	CDR3 length	CDR3 DNA	CDR3 protein
.	TRBD1	TRBV30	TRBJ1-2	13	TGTGCCGGAAAGGGACAGCATCGCTATGGCTACACCTTC	CAGKGQHRYGYTF
.	.	TRBV4-3	TRBJ1-2	16	TGCGCCAGCAGCCAAGAAGGTAGAGGGACTAACTATGGCTACACCTTC	CASSQEGRGTNYGYTF
.	.	TRBV10-3	TRBJ2-2	14	TGTGCCATCAGTGAGTCGGCCGCAAATCGGGAGCTGTTTTTT	CAISESAANRELFF
.	.	TRBV24-1	TRBJ2-7	17	TGTGCCACCAGTGATTTAATTGGCGAGGGTTTCACCTACGAGCAGTACTTC	CATSDLIGEGFTYEQYF
.	.	TRBV7-9	TRBJ2-7	15	TGTGCCAGCGGCAAGGACGGGAAGCCCTCCTACGAGCAGTACTTC	CASGKDGKPSYEQYF
few	TRBD2	TRBV6-6	TRBJ2-1	13	TGTGCCAGCCATACTAGCGGGAGGGCTATACAGTTCTTC	CASHTSGRAIQFF
few	.	TRBV19	TRBJ2-2	12	TGTGCCAGTAGGGGTTTCACCGGGGAGCTGTTTTTT	CASRGFTGELFF
.	TRBD2	TRBV20-1	TRBJ2-7	13	TGCAGTGCTAGAGAGAGCGGGAGGGCGGAGCAGTACTTC	CSARESGRAEQYF
.	.	TRBV3-1	TRBJ1-1	15	TGTGCCAGCAGCCAAGAAAGGCAGGGAAAGACTGAAGCTTTCTTT	CASSQERQGKTEAFF
.	TRBD2	TRBV7-9	TRBJ2-7	15	TGTGCCAGCAGCTTAGGAGCGGGGGACCAGTACGAGCAGTACTTC	CASSLGAGDQYEQYF
.	TRBD1	TRBV23-1	TRBJ1-5	16	TGCGCCAGCAGTCAGGCCGGGACAGGATACAATCAGCCCCAGCATTTT	CASSQAGTGYNQPQHF
few	.	TRBV10-3	TRBJ1-2	16	TGTGCCATCAGTGAGTCGAAGGCTGGGACACACTATGGCTACACCTTC	CAISESKAGTHYGYTF
few	.	TRBV5-1	TRBJ2-1	14	TGCGCCAGCACCCCCTCGGGACTCTACAATGAGCAGTTCTTC	CASTPSGLYNEQFF
.	.	TRBV6-2/TRBV6-3	TRBJ2-1	15	TGTGCCAGCAGGCAATCGGGGAGTTCCTACAATGAGCAGTTCTTC	CASRQSGSSYNEQFF
many	.	TRBV11-2	TRBJ2-7	15	TGTGCCAGCAGCCCTCCGGGACGGTTTCGGAAGGAGCAGTACTTC	CASSPPGRFRKEQYF
.	TRBD2	TRBV6-6	TRBJ2-7	14	TGTGCCAGCACCCAGGGAGGGAGCTCCTACGAGCAGTACTTC	CASTQGGSSYEQYF
few	.	TRBV10-3	TRBJ2-3	13	TGTGCCATCAGTGGCCTAGCCACAGATACGCAGTATTTT	CAISGLATDTQYF
few	.	TRBV6-5	TRBJ2-3	15	TGTGCCAGCAGTTACCTCAGCGGCAGCACAGATACGCAGTATTTT	CASSYLSGSTDTQYF
few	TRBD1	TRBV9	TRBJ1-2	15	TGTGCCAGCAGCGCGGGACAGGGTTCGGTCAATGGCTACACCTTC	CASSAGQGSVNGYTF
.	TRBD1	TRBV6-6	TRBJ2-7	15	TGTGCCAGCAAAAAGGGACAGGGGATCATCTACGAGCAGTACTTC	CASKKGQGIIYEQYF
few	.	TRBV27	TRBJ1-1	14	TGTGCCAGCAGTTCGACGGTGATGAACACTGAAGCTTTCTTT	CASSSTVMNTEAFF
many	TRBD1	TRBV6-5	TRBJ1-1	14	TGTGCCAGCAGTAGGGACAGGGTGAACACTGAAGCTTTCTTT	CASSRDRVNTEAFF
.	.	TRBV7-9	TRBJ2-3	18	TGTGCCAGCAGCTTAGTGCAATTAGGGATTTCAACCCCAGATACGCAGTATTTT	CASSLVQLGISTPDTQYF
.	.	TRBV21-1	TRBJ2-3	19	TGTGCCAGCAGCAAAACCCCCCGGGATGGGGGGGCTACAACAGATACGCAGTATTTT	CASSKTPRDGGATTDTQYF
few	.	TRBV15	TRBJ2-7	13	TGTGCCACCAGCAGAGAGGGGCCCTACGAGCAGTACTTC	CATSREGPYEQYF
.	.	TRBV3-1	TRBJ1-6	11	TGTGCCAGCAGCCCGGGACAAGCCCTCCACTTT	CASSPGQALHF
.	.	TRBV6-5	TRBJ2-3	14	TGTGCCAGCAGTTTCGACCGAGGCACAGATACGCAGTATTTT	CASSFDRGTDTQYF
.	.	TRBV7-2	TRBJ2-3	17	TGTGCCAGCAGCTTAGTTGGCCAGGGAATTGGCACAGATACGCAGTATTTT	CASSLVGQGIGTDTQYF
.	.	TRBV6-1	TRBJ1-2	14	TGTGCCAGCAGTGAAAGGCCAGGCCCGTGGGGCTACACCTTC	CASSERPGPWGYTF
.	TRBD1	TRBV6-6	TRBJ2-3	18	TGTGCCAGCAGTCTCCGGGACAGGCCCAACTCCAACACAGATACGCAGTATTTT	CASSLRDRPNSNTDTQYF
once	TRBD2	TRBV12-3/TRBV12-4	TRBJ2-1	17	TGTGGCAGCAGCCCCCCTCGGAATAGCGGGAGGGCCACTGAGCAGTTCTTC	CGSSPPRNSGRATEQFF
.	TRBD1	TRBV5-4	TRBJ2-7	16	TGTGCCAGCAGCCCCGTAAACCGGGACAGATTATACGAGCAGTACTTC	CASSPVNRDRLYEQYF
few	.	TRBV7-8	TRBJ2-6	20	TGTGCCAGCAGCCCACTAAAAACCGAAAGGGGGTTCGCTGGGGCCAACGTCCTGACTTTC	CASSPLKTERGFAGANVLTF
few	.	TRBV20-1	TRBJ1-1	14	TGCAGTGCTAAGAAGGTTGTCGGGAACACTGAAGCTTTCTTT	CSAKKVVGNTEAFF
.	.	TRBV7-9	TRBJ2-3	15	TGTGCCAGCAGCTTAGTGGGGACTCTCACAGATACGCAGTATTTT	CASSLVGTLTDTQYF
few	.	TRBV12-3/TRBV12-4	TRBJ1-1	13	TGTGCCAGCAGAATCAGGGAGAACACTGAAGCTTTCTTT	CASRIRENTEAFF
.	.	TRBV5-4	TRBJ2-7	14	TGTGCCAGCAGTCTCCGGGGGGCATCCTACGAGCAGTACTTC	CASSLRGASYEQYF
few	TRBD2	TRBV7-2	TRBJ2-1	16	TGTGCCAGCAGCCCGATTGGGACTAGCGGATACAATGAGCAGTTCTTC	CASSPIGTSGYNEQFF
once	TRBD1	TRBV18	TRBJ1-5	15	TGTGCCAGCTCACACTCGGGACAGCGAGATCAGCCCCAGCATTTT	CASSHSGQRDQPQHF
.	.	TRBV9	TRBJ2-2	15	TGTGCCAGCAGCGTGCTTCTCGGAGGGACCGGGGAGCTGTTTTTT	CASSVLLGGTGELFF
.	.	TRBV12-3/TRBV12-4	TRBJ1-5	13	TGTGCCAGCACCCAGAGGAGGGATCAGCCCCAGCATTTT	CASTQRRDQPQHF
few	TRBD1	TRBV29-1	TRBJ2-1	13	TGCAGCATGTTTCGGGACAGGGGTGATGAGCAGTTCTTC	CSMFRDRGDEQFF
.	TRBD2	TRBV7-3	TRBJ2-2	14	TGTGCCAGCAGCCCGGTTACGGGAGGCGGGGAGCTGTTTTTT	CASSPVTGGGELFF
.	.	TRBV7-9	TRBJ2-7	13	TGTGCCAGCAGCTTTCATCTGATTGACGAGCAGTACTTC	CASSFHLIDEQYF
.	TRBD1	TRBV12-3/TRBV12-4	TRBJ1-2	16	TGTGCCAGCAGCTCTCCCGGGGACAGGGGGAGCTATGGCTACACCTTC	CASSSPGDRGSYGYTF
few	TRBD2	TRBV15	TRBJ2-2	17	TGTGCCACCAGCAGAGTTAGGGCTAGCGGAGACACCGGGGAGCTGTTTTTT	CATSRVRASGDTGELFF
few	.	TRBV12-3/TRBV12-4	TRBJ1-2	14	TGTGCCAGCAGTTTTGGTGCGCGGGTCTATGGCTACACCTTC	CASSFGARVYGYTF
few	TRBD1	TRBV4-2	TRBJ1-1	16	TGTGCCAGCAGCCAAAGACAGGGCGGGGGGAACACTGAAGCTTTCTTT	CASSQRQGGGNTEAFF
few	TRBD2	TRBV5-1	TRBJ2-1	17	TGCGCCAGCAGCTTGGTAGCTAGCGGGGGAGCCTACAATGAGCAGTTCTTC	CASSLVASGGAYNEQFF
.	.	TRBV20-1	TRBJ2-7	16	TGCAGTGCCAGTAACTCCCCGGGACCCAGCTCCTACGAGCAGTACTTC	CSASNSPGPSSYEQYF
few	TRBD1	TRBV6-5	TRBJ2-7	15	TGTGCCAGCAGTTACTCCGGGACAGGGGATTACGAGCAGTACTTC	CASSYSGTGDYEQYF
.	.	TRBV7-2	TRBJ2-3	16	TGTGCCAGCAGCCGGGACTTCGTAGACCGCACAGATACGCAGTATTTT	CASSRDFVDRTDTQYF
few	TRBD1	TRBV12-3/TRBV12-4	TRBJ2-7	13	TGTGCCAGCCGCAAGACAGGGTTGGGCGAGCAGTACTTC	CASRKTGLGEQYF
.	.	TRBV5-1	TRBJ2-7	14	TGCGCCAGCAGCTTGGTACCGAGCTCCTACGAGCAGTACTTC	CASSLVPSSYEQYF
few	.	TRBV12-3/TRBV12-4	TRBJ1-2	14	TGTGCCAGCACCAAGGGGGGTAGGAACTATGGCTACACCTTC	CASTKGGRNYGYTF
many	.	TRBV29-1	TRBJ2-1	14	TGCAGCGTGGTGGGGAACAGCGAATACAATGAGCAGTTCTTC	CSVVGNSEYNEQFF
.	.	TRBV20-1	TRBJ2-5	14	TGCAGTGCTAGCCGGGGGCAATTGAAAGAGACCCAGTACTTC	CSASRGQLKETQYF
.	.	TRBV3-1	TRBJ2-1	14	TGTGCCAGCAGCCAGGCTGGGGCGCACAATGAGCAGTTCTTC	CASSQAGAHNEQFF